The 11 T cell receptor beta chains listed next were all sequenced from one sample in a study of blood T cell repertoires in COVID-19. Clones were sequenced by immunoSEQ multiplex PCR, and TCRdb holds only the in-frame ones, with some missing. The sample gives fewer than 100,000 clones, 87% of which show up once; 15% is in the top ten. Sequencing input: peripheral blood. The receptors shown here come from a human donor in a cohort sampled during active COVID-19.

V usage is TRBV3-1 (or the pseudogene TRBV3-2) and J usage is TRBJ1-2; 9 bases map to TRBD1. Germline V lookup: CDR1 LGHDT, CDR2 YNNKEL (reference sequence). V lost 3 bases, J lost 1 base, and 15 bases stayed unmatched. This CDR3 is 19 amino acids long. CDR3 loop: CASSHPGGTGPQGNYGYTF. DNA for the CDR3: TGTGCCAGCAGCCACCCTGGGGGGACAGGGCCCCAGGGTAACTATGGCTACACCTTC.

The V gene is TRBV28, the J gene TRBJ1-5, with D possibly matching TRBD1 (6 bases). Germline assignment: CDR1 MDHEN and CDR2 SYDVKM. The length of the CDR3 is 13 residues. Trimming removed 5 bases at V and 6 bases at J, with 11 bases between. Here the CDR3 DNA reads TGTGCCAGCAGTCAGGGGCTCGGTCAGCCCCAGCATTTT. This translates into CASSQGLGQPQHF.

The CDR3 protein is CASSYLAPGQGNNQPQHF. The DNA of the CDR3 is TGTGCCAGCAGTTACCTGGCTCCGGGACAGGGGAACAATCAGCCCCAGCATTTT. The rearrangement uses TRBV6-2 or TRBV6-3 and TRBJ1-5; TRBD1 matches at 10 bases. Trimming took 2 bases from V and 3 from J; bases not matched to a gene: 10. Germline CDR1 MNHEY, CDR2 SVGEGT. The CDR3 contains 18 residues.

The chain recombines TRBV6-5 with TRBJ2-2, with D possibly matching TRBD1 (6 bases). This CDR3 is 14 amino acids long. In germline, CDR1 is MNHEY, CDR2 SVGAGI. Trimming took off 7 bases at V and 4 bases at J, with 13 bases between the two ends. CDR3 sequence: CASNQQGITGELFF. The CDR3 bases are TGTGCCAGCAACCAACAGGGCATCACCGGGGAGCTGTTTTTT.

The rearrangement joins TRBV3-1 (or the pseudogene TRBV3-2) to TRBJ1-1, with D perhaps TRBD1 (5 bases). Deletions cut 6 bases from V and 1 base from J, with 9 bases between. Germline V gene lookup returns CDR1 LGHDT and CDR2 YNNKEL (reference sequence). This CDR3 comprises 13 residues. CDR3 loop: CASSSTGNTEAFF. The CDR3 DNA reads TGTGCCAGCAGTTCTACAGGGAACACTGAAGCTTTCTTT.

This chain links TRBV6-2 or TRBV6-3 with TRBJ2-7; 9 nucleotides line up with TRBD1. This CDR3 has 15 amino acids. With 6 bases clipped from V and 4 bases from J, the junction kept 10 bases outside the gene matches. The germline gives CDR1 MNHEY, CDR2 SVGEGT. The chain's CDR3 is CASSDLDRGIYEQYF. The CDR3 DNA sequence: TGTGCCAGCAGCGATTTAGACAGGGGGATTTACGAGCAGTACTTC.

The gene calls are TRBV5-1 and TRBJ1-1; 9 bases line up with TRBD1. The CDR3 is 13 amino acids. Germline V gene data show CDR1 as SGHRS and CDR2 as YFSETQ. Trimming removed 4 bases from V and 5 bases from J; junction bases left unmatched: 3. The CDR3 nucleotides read TGCGCCAGCAGCCGACAGGGGGGAACTGAAGCTTTCTTT. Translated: CASSRQGGTEAFF.

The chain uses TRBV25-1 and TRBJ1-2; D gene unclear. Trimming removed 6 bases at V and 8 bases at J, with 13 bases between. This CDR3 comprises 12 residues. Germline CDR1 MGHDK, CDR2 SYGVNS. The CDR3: CASSRETGGYTF. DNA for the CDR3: TGTGCCAGCAGCAGAGAGACGGGGGGCTACACCTTC.

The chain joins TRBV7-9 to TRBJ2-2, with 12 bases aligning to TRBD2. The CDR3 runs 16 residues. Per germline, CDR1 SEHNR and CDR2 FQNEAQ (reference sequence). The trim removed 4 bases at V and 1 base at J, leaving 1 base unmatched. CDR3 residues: CASSSGLAGNTGELFF. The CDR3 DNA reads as TGTGCCAGCAGCTCGGGACTAGCGGGGAACACCGGGGAGCTGTTTTTT.

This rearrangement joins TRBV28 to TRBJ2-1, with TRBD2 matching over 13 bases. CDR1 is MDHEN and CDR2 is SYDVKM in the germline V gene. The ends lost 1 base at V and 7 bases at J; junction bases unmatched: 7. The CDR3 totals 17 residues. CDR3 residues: CASSLYGRLAGGNEQFF. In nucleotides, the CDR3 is TGTGCCAGCAGTTTATACGGTCGACTAGCGGGAGGTAATGAGCAGTTCTTC.

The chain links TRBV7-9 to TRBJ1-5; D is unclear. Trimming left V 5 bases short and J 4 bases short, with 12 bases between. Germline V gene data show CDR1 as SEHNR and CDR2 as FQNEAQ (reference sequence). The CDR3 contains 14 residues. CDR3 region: CASSEEGFNQPQHF. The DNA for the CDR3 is TGTGCCAGCAGCGAGGAGGGATTTAATCAGCCCCAGCATTTT.